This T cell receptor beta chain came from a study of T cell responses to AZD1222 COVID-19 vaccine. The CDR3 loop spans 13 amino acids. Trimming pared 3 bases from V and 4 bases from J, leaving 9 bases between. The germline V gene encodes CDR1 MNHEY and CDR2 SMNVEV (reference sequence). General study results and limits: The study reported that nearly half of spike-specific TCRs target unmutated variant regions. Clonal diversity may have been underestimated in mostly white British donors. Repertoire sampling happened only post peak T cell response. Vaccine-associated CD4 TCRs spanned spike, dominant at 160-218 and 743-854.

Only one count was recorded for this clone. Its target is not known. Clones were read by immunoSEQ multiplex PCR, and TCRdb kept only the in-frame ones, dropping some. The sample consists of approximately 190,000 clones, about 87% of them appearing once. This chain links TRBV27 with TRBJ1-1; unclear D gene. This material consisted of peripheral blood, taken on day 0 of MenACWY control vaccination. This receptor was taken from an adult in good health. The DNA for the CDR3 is TGTGCCAGCAGTTTGGAAGATGGCACTGAAGCTTTCTTT. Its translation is CASSLEDGTEAFF.